The entry that follows covers one T cell receptor (beta chain) sequence. Distinct nucleotide sequences in the sample also encode this CDR3. Libraries were prepared by immunoSEQ multiplex PCR; TCRdb keeps only in-frame clonotypes and omits some of them. The table shows about 120,000 clones, with about four fifths occurring only once. V dropped 5 bases and J dropped 1; count of bases not matched to a gene: 2. The CDR3 sequence is 16 residues long. Germline V gives CDR1 SGHTA, CDR2 FQGTGA. These data are taken from a study of blood T cell repertoires in COVID-19. Overall study context: PBMCs, B-cell-depleted T cells, or T cells provided the cDNA or gDNA that made up the material.

The TCR was taken from a man between 65 and 85 years old with acute or convalescent COVID-19. The chain combines TRBV7-3 with TRBJ2-5; TRBD2 aligns across 15 bases. Sequencing used peripheral blood. CDR3 amino acids: CASSPGLAGGQETQYF. DNA for the CDR3: TGTGCCAGCAGCCCGGGACTAGCGGGGGGCCAAGAGACCCAGTACTTC.